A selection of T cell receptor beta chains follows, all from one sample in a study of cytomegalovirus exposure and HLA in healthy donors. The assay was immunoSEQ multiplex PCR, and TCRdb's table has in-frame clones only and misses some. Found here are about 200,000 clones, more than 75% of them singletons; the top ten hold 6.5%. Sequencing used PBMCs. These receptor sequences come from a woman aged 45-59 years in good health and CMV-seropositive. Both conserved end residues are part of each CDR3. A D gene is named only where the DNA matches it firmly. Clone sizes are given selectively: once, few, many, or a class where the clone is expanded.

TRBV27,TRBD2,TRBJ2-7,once,TGTGCCAGCAGTTTATCCCCTAGCGGGAATCCCCACGAGCAGTACTTC,CASSLSPSGNPHEQYF
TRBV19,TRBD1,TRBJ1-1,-,TGTGCCAGTATAGCCGACAGGGGGATCACTGAAGCTTTCTTT,CASIADRGITEAFF
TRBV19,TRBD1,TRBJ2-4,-,TGTGCCACTCGGGACAGACTAGCCAAAAACATTCAGTACTTC,CATRDRLAKNIQYF
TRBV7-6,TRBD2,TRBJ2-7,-,TGTGCCAGCAGCCCCCTAGAGCGGGAGAACTACGAGCAGTACTTC,CASSPLERENYEQYF
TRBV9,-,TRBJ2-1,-,TGTGCCAGCAGCGTAGGGCGCGGTGAGCAGTTCTTC,CASSVGRGEQFF
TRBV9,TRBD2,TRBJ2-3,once,TGTGCCAGCAGCGTAGGCGCGGGAGCGGATGATACGCAGTATTTT,CASSVGAGADDTQYF
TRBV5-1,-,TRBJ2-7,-,TGCGCCAGCAGCTTGGCCCTTCCCCCCTACGAGCAGTACTTC,CASSLALPPYEQYF
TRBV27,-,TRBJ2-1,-,TGTGCCAGCACCAAGGGAGGGGGGCCTGTGGATGAGCAGTTCTTC,CASTKGGGPVDEQFF
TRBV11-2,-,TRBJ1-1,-,TGTGCCAGCACCCCCAATGAAGCTTTCTTT,CASTPNEAFF
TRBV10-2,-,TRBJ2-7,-,TGCGCCAGCAGTGACAGGGGCTACGAGCAGTACTTC,CASSDRGYEQYF
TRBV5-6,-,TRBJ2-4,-,TGTGCCAGCAGCTTGAATAGTGTACTCCGGGGGAGAAACATTCAGTACTTC,CASSLNSVLRGRNIQYF
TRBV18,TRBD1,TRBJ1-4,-,TGTGCCAGCTCCCACAGGGGGCGGGGGACTAATGAAAAACTGTTTTTT,CASSHRGRGTNEKLFF
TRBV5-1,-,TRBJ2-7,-,TGCGCCAGCAGCCTCGGGGGTACAGCCTCCTACGAGCAGTACTTC,CASSLGGTASYEQYF
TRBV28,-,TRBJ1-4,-,TGTGCCAGCAGAGGTGCGGGTGCAACTAATGAAAAACTGTTTTTT,CASRGAGATNEKLFF
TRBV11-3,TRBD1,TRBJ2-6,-,TGTGCCAGCAGCCCGGGACAGGGAAACTCTGGGGCCAACGGCCTGACTTTC,CASSPGQGNSGANGLTF
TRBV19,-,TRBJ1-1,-,TGTGCCAGTAGTTCTCGGGCCGCGGGCACTGAAGCTTTCTTT,CASSSRAAGTEAFF
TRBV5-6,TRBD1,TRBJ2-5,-,TGTGCCAGCAGCTCCCAGACAGGGGGCTTAGAGACCCAGTACTTC,CASSSQTGGLETQYF
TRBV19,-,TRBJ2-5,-,TGTGCCAGTAGGCCAGGAAGCCAAGAGACCCAGTACTTC,CASRPGSQETQYF
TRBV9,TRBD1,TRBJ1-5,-,TGTGCCAGCAGCGTAGGGGACAGCCTATATCAGCCCCAGCATTTT,CASSVGDSLYQPQHF
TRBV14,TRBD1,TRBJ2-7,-,TGTGCCAGCAGCCAATCAGGGGGAGACTCCTACGAGCAGTACTTC,CASSQSGGDSYEQYF
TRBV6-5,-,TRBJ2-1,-,TGTGCCAGCAACAGGGGAGGATACAATGAGCAGTTCTTC,CASNRGGYNEQFF
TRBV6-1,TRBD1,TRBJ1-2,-,TGTGCCAGCAGTGGATCCGGGACAGGTACTAACTATGGCTACACCTTC,CASSGSGTGTNYGYTF
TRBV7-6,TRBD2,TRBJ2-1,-,TGTGCCAGCAGCTTTAGCGGGAAGAACAATGAGCAGTTCTTC,CASSFSGKNNEQFF
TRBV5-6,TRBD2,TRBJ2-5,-,TGTGCCAGCAGCTCCACTAGCGGGGGTACCCCGTTAGGGACCCAGTACTTC,CASSSTSGGTPLGTQYF
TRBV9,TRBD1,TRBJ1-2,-,TGTGCCAGCAGCCAAAACAGGGGCTCTGGGAGGCTCAACTATGGCTACACCTTC,CASSQNRGSGRLNYGYTF
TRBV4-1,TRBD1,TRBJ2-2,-,TGCGCCAGCAGCCGCGGACAGGGGCCGAACACCGGGGAGCTGTTTTTT,CASSRGQGPNTGELFF
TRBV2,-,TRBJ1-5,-,TGTGCCAGCAGACCCGGGACTGTCGATAGCAATCAGCCCCAGCATTTT,CASRPGTVDSNQPQHF
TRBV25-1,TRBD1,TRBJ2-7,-,TGTGCCAGCAGTGAATCTCCCCGGGACAGCCCCTTAGAGCACGAGCAGTACTTC,CASSESPRDSPLEHEQYF
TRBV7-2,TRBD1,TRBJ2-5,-,TGTGCCAGCAGCCGACAGGGTCAAGAGACCCAGTACTTC,CASSRQGQETQYF
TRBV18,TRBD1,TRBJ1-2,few,TGTGCCAGCTCACCACGACCGGGACAGGGAACCTTTCGGTATGGCTACACCTTC,CASSPRPGQGTFRYGYTF
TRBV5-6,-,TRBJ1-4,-,TGTGCCAGCAGCTTGAGGGGGGGAGCTAATGAAAAACTGTTTTTT,CASSLRGGANEKLFF
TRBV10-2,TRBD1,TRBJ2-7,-,TGCGCCAGCGGAAGGCAGGGGGCGGGCTACGAGCAGTACTTC,CASGRQGAGYEQYF
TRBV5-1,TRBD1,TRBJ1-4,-,TGCGCCAGCAGCCTCGGACAGGCTGAAAAACTGTTTTTT,CASSLGQAEKLFF
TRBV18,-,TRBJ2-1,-,TGTGCCAGCTCACCGGGGGCCAACAATGAGCAGTTCTTC,CASSPGANNEQFF
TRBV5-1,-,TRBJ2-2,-,TGCGCCAGCACCGCCCCGGGGGGCAACACCGGGGAGCTGTTTTTT,CASTAPGGNTGELFF
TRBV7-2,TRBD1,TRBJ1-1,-,TGTGCCACAAAGAACAGGGGGTTCTTGAACACTGAAGCTTTCTTT,CATKNRGFLNTEAFF
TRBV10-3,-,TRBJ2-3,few,TGTGCCATCAGTGTGGGGGGGAGGGGGGGCGATACGCAGTATTTT,CAISVGGRGGDTQYF
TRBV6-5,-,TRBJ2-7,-,TGTGCCAGCAGTTACGGGCGGGACGGACTTTACGAGCAGTACTTC,CASSYGRDGLYEQYF
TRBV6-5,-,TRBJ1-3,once,TGTGCCAGCAGTTCCCCAGGGGAAACCGGAAACACCATATATTTT,CASSSPGETGNTIYF
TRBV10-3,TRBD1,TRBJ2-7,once,TGTGCCATCAGTGGGCGGACAGGGGGTTTGGTCCACGAGCAGTACTTC,CAISGRTGGLVHEQYF
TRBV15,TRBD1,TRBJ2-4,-,TGTGCCACCAGCAGACTGAATGACAGGGGTGGCAAAAACATTCAGTACTTC,CATSRLNDRGGKNIQYF
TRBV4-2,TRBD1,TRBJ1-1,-,TGTGCCAGCAGCCCCTTGGTGGACAGGTACACTGAAGCTTTCTTT,CASSPLVDRYTEAFF
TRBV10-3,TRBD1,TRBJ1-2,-,TGTGCCATCAGTGAGTCGTTTTCAGGGGGAAACTATGGCTACACCTTC,CAISESFSGGNYGYTF